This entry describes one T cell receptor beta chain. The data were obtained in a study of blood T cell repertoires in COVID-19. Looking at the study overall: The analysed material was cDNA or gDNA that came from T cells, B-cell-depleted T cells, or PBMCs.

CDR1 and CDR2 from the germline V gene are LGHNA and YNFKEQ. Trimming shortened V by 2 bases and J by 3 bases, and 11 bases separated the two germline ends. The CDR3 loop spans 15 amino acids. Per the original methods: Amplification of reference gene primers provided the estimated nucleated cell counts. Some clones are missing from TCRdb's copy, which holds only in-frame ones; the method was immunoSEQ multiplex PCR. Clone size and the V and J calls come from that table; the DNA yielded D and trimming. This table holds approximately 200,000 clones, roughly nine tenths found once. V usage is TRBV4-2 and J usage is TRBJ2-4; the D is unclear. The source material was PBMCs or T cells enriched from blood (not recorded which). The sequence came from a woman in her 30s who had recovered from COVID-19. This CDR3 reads CASSQSSHVKNIQYF. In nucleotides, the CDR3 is TGTGCCAGCAGCCAAAGCTCGCACGTCAAAAACATTCAGTACTTC.